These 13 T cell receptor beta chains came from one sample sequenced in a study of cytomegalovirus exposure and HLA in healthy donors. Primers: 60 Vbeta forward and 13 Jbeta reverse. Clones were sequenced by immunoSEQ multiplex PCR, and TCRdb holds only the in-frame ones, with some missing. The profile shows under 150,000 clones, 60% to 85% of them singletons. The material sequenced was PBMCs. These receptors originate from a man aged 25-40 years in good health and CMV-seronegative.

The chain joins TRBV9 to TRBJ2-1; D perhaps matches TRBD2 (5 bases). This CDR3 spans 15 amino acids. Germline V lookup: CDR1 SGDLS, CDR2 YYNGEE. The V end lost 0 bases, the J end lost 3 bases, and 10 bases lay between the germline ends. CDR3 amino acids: CASSVAGLSYNEQFF. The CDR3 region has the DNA TGTGCCAGCAGCGTAGCGGGATTAAGCTACAATGAGCAGTTCTTC. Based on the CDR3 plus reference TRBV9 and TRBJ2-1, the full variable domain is DSGVTQTPKHLITATGQRVTLRCSPRSGDLSVYWYQQSLDQGLQFLIQYYNGEERAKGNILERFSAQQFPDLHSELNLSSLELGDSALYFCASSVAGLSYNEQFFGPGTRLTVL.

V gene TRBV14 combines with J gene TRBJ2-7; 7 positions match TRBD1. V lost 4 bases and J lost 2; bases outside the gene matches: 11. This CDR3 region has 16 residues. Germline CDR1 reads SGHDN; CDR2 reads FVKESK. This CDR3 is CASSPLVDRATYEQYF. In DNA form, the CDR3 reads TGTGCCAGCAGCCCATTGGTCGACAGGGCCACCTACGAGCAGTACTTC.

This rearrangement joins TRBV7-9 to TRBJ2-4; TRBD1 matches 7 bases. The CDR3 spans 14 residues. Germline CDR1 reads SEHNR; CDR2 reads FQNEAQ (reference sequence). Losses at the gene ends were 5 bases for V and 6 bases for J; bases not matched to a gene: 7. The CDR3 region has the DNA TGTGCCAGCAGCCTTGGGACAGCCTTAAACATTCAGTACTTC. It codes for CASSLGTALNIQYF. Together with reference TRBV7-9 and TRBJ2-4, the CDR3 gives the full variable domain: DTGVSQNPRHKITKRGQNVTFRCDPISEHNRLYWYRQTLGQGPEFLTYFQNEAQLEKSRLLSDRFSAERPKGSFSTLEIQRTEQGDSAMYLCASSLGTALNIQYFGAGTRLSVL.

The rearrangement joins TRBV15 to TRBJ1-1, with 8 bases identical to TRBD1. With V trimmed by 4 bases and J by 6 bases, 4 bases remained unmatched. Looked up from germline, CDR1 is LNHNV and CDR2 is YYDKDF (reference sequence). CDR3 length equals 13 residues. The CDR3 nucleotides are TGTGCCACCAGCACAGGGGGCAAGCCTGAAGCTTTCTTT. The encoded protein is CATSTGGKPEAFF. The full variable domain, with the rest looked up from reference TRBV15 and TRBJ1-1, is DAMVIQNPRYQVTQFGKPVTLSCSQTLNHNVMYWYQQKSSQAPKLLFHYYDKDFNNEADTPDNFQSRRPNTSFCFLDIRSPGLGDTAMYLCATSTGGKPEAFFGQGTRLTVV.

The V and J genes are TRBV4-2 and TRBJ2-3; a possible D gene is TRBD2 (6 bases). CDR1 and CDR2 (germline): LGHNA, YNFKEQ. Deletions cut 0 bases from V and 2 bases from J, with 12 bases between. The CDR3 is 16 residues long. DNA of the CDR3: TGTGCCAGCAGCCAAGATGGAAGCGGGTTCACAGATACGCAGTATTTT. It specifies CASSQDGSGFTDTQYF.

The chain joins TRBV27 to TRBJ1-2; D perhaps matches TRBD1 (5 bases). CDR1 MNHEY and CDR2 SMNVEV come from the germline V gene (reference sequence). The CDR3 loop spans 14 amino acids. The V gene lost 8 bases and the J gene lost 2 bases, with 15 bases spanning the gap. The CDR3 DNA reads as TGTGCCAGCCACCGGGGGGGATCGAACTATGGCTACACCTTC. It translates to CASHRGGSNYGYTF.

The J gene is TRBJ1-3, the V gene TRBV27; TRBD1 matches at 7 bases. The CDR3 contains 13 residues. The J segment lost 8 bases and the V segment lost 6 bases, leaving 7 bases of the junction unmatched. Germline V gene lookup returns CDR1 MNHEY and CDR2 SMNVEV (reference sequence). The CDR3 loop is CASSLERGHTIYF. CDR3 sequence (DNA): TGTGCCAGCAGCCTAGAGAGGGGGCACACCATATATTTT.

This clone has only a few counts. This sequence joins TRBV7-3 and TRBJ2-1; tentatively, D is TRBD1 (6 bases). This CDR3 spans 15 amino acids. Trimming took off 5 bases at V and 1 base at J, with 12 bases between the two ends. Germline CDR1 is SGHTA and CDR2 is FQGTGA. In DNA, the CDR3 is TGTGCCAGCAGCGGAAACAGGGTATCCTACAATGAGCAGTTCTTC. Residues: CASSGNRVSYNEQFF.

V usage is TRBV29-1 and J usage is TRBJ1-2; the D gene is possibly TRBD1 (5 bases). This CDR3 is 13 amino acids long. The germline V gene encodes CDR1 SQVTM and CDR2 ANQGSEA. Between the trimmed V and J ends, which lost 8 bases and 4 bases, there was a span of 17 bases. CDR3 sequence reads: CSTQKTETYGYTF. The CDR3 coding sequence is TGCAGCACTCAGAAGACAGAGACCTATGGCTACACCTTC.

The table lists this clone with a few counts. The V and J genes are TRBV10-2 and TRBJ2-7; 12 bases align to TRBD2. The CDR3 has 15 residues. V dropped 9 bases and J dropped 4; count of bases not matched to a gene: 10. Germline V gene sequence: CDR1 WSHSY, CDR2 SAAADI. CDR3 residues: CASTGGLAGLYEQYF. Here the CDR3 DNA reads TGCGCCAGTACGGGCGGACTAGCGGGATTGTACGAGCAGTACTTC.

CDR3 in DNA: TGCGCCAGCAGCTTGAGCGGGAGGGCCCCCTACGAGCAGTACTTC. This sequence encodes CASSLSGRAPYEQYF. J is TRBJ2-7 and V is TRBV5-1; 10 nucleotides match TRBD2. The junction had 3 bases not matched to a gene; V was cut back by 1 base and J by 2 bases. Germline values: CDR1 SGHRS, CDR2 YFSETQ. The CDR3 is 15 residues long.

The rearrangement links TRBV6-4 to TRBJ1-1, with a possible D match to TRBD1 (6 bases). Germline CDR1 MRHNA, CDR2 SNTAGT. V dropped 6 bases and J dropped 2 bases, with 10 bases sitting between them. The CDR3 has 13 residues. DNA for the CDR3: TGTGCCAGCAGCCGACAGGTAAACACTGAAGCTTTCTTT. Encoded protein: CASSRQVNTEAFF.

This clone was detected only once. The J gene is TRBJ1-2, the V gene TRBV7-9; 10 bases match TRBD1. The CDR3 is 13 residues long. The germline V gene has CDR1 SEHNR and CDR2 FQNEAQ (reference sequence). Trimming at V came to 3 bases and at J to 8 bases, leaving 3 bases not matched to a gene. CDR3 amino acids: CASSLGQGYGYTF. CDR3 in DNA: TGTGCCAGCAGCTTGGGACAGGGGTACGGCTACACCTTC. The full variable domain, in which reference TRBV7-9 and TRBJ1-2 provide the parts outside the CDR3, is DTGVSQNPRHKITKRGQNVTFRCDPISEHNRLYWYRQTLGQGPEFLTYFQNEAQLEKSRLLSDRFSAERPKGSFSTLEIQRTEQGDSAMYLCASSLGQGYGYTFGSGTRLTVV.